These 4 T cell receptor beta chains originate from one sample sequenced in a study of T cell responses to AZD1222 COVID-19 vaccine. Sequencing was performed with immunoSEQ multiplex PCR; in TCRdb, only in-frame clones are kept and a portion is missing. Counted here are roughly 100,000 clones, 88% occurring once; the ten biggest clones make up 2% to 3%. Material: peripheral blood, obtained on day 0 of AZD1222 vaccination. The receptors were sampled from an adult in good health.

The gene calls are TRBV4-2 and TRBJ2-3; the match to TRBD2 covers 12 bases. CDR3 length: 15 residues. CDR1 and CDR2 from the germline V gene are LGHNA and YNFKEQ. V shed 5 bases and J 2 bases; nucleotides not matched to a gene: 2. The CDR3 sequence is CASSSSGRVTDTQYF. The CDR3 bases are TGTGCCAGCAGCTCTAGCGGGAGGGTCACAGATACGCAGTATTTT.

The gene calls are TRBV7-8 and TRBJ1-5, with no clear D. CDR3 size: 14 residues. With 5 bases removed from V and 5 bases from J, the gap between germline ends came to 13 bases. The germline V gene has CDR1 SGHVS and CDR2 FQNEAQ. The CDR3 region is CASSLRRFDQPQHF. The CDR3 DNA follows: TGTGCCAGCAGCCTAAGGAGATTTGATCAGCCCCAGCATTTT. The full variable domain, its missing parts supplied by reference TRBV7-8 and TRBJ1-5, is GAGVSQSPRYKVAKRGQDVALRCDPISGHVSLFWYQQALGQGPEFLTYFQNEAQLDKSGLPSDRFFAERPEGSVSTLKIQRTQQEDSAVYLCASSLRRFDQPQHFGDGTRLSIL.

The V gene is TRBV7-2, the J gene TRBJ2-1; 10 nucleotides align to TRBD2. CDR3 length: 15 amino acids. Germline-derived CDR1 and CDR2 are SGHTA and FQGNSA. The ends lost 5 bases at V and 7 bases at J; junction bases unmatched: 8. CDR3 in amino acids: CASSGSGRAGNEQFF. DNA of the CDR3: TGTGCCAGCAGCGGGAGCGGGAGGGCAGGAAATGAGCAGTTCTTC.

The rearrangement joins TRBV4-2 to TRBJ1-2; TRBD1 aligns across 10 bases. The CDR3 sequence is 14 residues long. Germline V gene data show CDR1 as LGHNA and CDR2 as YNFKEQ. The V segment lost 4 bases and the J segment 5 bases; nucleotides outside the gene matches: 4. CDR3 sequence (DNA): TGTGCCAGCAGCCCGGGGACAGGGGAATATGGCTACACCTTC. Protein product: CASSPGTGEYGYTF.